This section outlines one T cell receptor beta chain sequence together with its context. The entry originates in a study of monozygotic twins with inflammatory bowel disease. Each CDR3 protein gets one entry in TCRdb, which reprocessed the 5' RACE reads and gives no DNA. Recorded for this sample: 300,000 to 450,000 distinct CDR3 sequences. The CDR3 is made up of 12 amino acids. Germline V lookup: CDR1 MNHEY, CDR2 SVGEGT. Source material: blood. The chain combines TRBV6-2 or TRBV6-3 with TRBJ1-2. This receptor was identified in a human donor with ulcerative colitis or Crohn's disease, or a healthy co-twin of an affected twin (not recorded which). The CDR3 spells CASRHQEYGYTF.